Presented here are 26 T cell receptor beta chains from one specimen sequenced in a study of graft-versus-host responses after intestinal transplantation. The repertoire was sequenced with immunoSEQ multiplex PCR; TCRdb's copy has only in-frame clones and lacks some. The table lists more than 10,000 clones, less than 40% of them singletons. Irradiated, violet-dye-labeled stimulators (around 200,000) were plated alongside around 200,000 CFSE-labeled responders. The sequencing here drew on alloreactive CD8+ T cells from a mixed lymphocyte reaction culture, taken before intestinal transplant. Subset here: CFSE-low proliferating T cells sorted from roughly six-day pre-transplant mixed lymphocyte reaction (GvH or HvG direction). These receptors came from a human patient who received an intestinal transplant.

Within the sample, this clone is medium-sized. V and J are TRBV6-1 and TRBJ2-7; D perhaps matches TRBD2 (6 bases). The CDR3 totals 13 residues. The V gene's germline CDR1 is MNHNS and CDR2 SASEGT. Between the trimmed V and J ends, which lost 8 bases and 2 bases, there was a span of 13 bases. As DNA, the CDR3 is TGTGCCAGCGACCCAGGGACTGCCTACGAGCAGTACTTC. Amino acid sequence: CASDPGTAYEQYF.

This chain uses TRBV2 with TRBJ2-2, with TRBD2 matching 7 bases. In germline, CDR1 is SNHLY, CDR2 FYNNEI. The V and J ends lost 5 bases and 1 base, in that order; junction bases with no gene match: 7. The CDR3 has 16 residues. The CDR3 coding sequence is TGTGCCAGCAGTCTTAGGGCGGGGGTGAACACCGGGGAGCTGTTTTTT. This codes for CASSLRAGVNTGELFF.

This clone showed up just a few times. Mismatch with germline at one junction end may stem from a read error. The V gene is TRBV4-1, the J gene TRBJ2-1; TRBD2 aligns across 7 bases. The CDR3 runs 16 residues. Germline values: CDR1 MGHRA, CDR2 YSYEKL. The CDR3 protein is CASSPFAGDSYNEQFF. In DNA form, the CDR3 reads TGTGCCAGCAGCCCTTTTGCGGGGGACTCCTACAATGAGCAGTTCTTC.

The V gene is TRBV4-1, the J gene TRBJ2-1; 9 nucleotides align to TRBD2. Trimming removed 2 bases from V and 6 bases from J; junction bases left unmatched: 11. Germline values: CDR1 MGHRA, CDR2 YSYEKL. CDR3 length: 17 residues. In nucleotides, the CDR3 is TGCGCCAGCAGCCAAAACCCCTTGGCGGGAGGGCCCAATGAGCAGTTCTTC. Protein: CASSQNPLAGGPNEQFF.

V gene TRBV6-1 combines with J gene TRBJ2-3; the match to TRBD2 covers 15 bases. The V segment lost 2 bases and the J segment 4 bases; nucleotides outside the gene matches: 7. CDR3 size: 18 residues. Germline V gene data show CDR1 as MNHNS and CDR2 as SASEGT. The CDR3 is CASSEWTSGGALADTQYF. CDR3 DNA sequence: TGTGCCAGCAGTGAATGGACTAGCGGGGGGGCGTTGGCAGATACGCAGTATTTT.

This CDR3 reads CASSLQGRALQETQYF. For the CDR3, the DNA is TGTGCCAGCAGCTTGCAGGGAAGGGCCCTCCAAGAGACCCAGTACTTC. The V call is TRBV13, the J call TRBJ2-5, with D possibly being TRBD1 (5 bases). The germline gives CDR1 PRHDT, CDR2 FYEKMQ (reference sequence). The CDR3 covers 16 residues. V was clipped by 3 bases and J by 1 base, with 15 bases between them.

By share, this clone counts as medium-sized. The rearrangement joins TRBV11-2 to TRBJ2-3; no definite D call. This CDR3 has 12 amino acids. Germline assignment: CDR1 SGHAT and CDR2 FQNNGV. Trimming removed 6 bases from V and 6 bases from J, with 10 bases in between. The CDR3 reads CASSYNWDTQYF. The CDR3 nucleotides are TGTGCCAGCAGTTATAATTGGGATACGCAGTATTTT. The full variable domain, with the rest looked up from reference TRBV11-2 and TRBJ2-3, is EAGVAQSPRYKIIEKRQSVAFWCNPISGHATLYWYQQILGQGPKLLIQFQNNGVVDDSQLPKDRFSAERLKGVDSTLKIQPAKLEDSAVYLCASSYNWDTQYFGPGTRLTVL.

This clone occurred a few times. The CDR3 bases are TGTGCCAGCAGTGACCGCGCCTCCTTACCCTACGAGCAGTACTTC. Translated: CASSDRASLPYEQYF. This sequence joins TRBV28 and TRBJ2-7, with no clear D. V was cut by 5 bases and J by 2 bases, with 16 bases left in between. The CDR3 sequence is 15 residues long. Germline CDR1 is MDHEN and CDR2 is SYDVKM.

The V gene is TRBV18, the J gene TRBJ1-2; 8 nucleotides match TRBD1. CDR3 size: 16 residues. V dropped 2 bases and J dropped 7; count of bases not matched to a gene: 12. Germline values: CDR1 KGHSH, CDR2 LQKENI. CDR3 region: CASSPGLTGTGFGYTF. The DNA for the CDR3 is TGTGCCAGCTCACCAGGGTTGACCGGGACAGGATTTGGCTACACCTTC.

Only a few counts were recorded for this clone. The junction shows a germline mismatch at one end, possibly a read error. The identical CDR3 is also encoded by other nucleotide sequences in the sample. The CDR3 loop reads CASSGETSGGAEETQYF. The CDR3 coding sequence is TGCGCCAGCAGCGGCGAGACTAGCGGGGGGGCGGAAGAGACCCAGTACTTC. The chain employs TRBV9 and TRBJ2-5; TRBD2 matches at 14 bases. The CDR3 has 17 amino acids. Germline CDR1 SGDLS, CDR2 YYNGEE.

Only a few counts were recorded for this clone. The rearrangement links TRBV6-5 to TRBJ2-5, with TRBD1 matching over 7 bases. The tail of the sequence fits TRBJ2-7 better, so the J call may be wrong. Germline V CDR1 and CDR2: MNHEY, SVGAGI. This CDR3 has 14 amino acids. CDR3 amino acids: CASSPIRDSYEQYF. CDR3 nucleotide sequence: TGTGCCAGCAGTCCGATCCGGGACAGTTACGAGCAGTACTTC.

The V and J genes are TRBV9 and TRBJ1-4, with 8 bases aligning to TRBD1. This CDR3 region has 17 residues. Trimming cost V 0 bases and J 3 bases; bases outside gene matches: 7. From germline, CDR1 is SGDLS and CDR2 YYNGEE. CDR3 amino acids: CASSVGVGQAANEKLFF. DNA for the CDR3: TGTGCCAGCAGCGTAGGGGTGGGACAGGCCGCTAATGAAAAACTGTTTTTT. The whole variable domain, remainder taken from reference TRBV9 and TRBJ1-4, is DSGVTQTPKHLITATGQRVTLRCSPRSGDLSVYWYQQSLDQGLQFLIQYYNGEERAKGNILERFSAQQFPDLHSELNLSSLELGDSALYFCASSVGVGQAANEKLFFGSGTQLSVL.

This clone has more than one count but fewer than ten. The chain uses TRBV30 and TRBJ1-2; D gene ambiguous. Germline V gene lookup returns CDR1 GTSNPN and CDR2 SVGIG (reference sequence). With 3 bases removed from V and 6 bases from J, the gap between germline ends came to 14 bases. The CDR3 covers 13 residues. The DNA of the CDR3 is TGTGCCTGGAGCGTCGGACCGGTGAATGGCTACACCTTC. Residues: CAWSVGPVNGYTF.

By frequency in the sample, this clone is medium-sized. The chain carries TRBV4-1 and TRBJ2-7, with a tentative D call TRBD2 (5 bases). The V end lost 0 bases, the J end lost 3 bases, and 12 bases lay between the germline ends. CDR3 length: 15 amino acids. The germline V gene has CDR1 MGHRA and CDR2 YSYEKL. Here the CDR3 reads CASSQDREQIYEQYF. In DNA, the CDR3 is TGCGCCAGCAGCCAAGATAGGGAGCAGATCTACGAGCAGTACTTC.

The V gene is TRBV14, the J gene TRBJ2-7, with TRBD2 identical over 9 bases. After removal of 4 bases from V and 3 bases from J, the junction contained 4 bases not matched to a gene. Germline V gives CDR1 SGHDN, CDR2 FVKESK. CDR3 length: 14 amino acids. The CDR3 protein is CASSPGLAHYEQYF. CDR3 bases: TGTGCCAGCAGCCCGGGACTAGCTCACTACGAGCAGTACTTC.

The rearrangement uses TRBV7-8 and TRBJ1-6; D unresolved. Germline V gives CDR1 SGHVS, CDR2 FQNEAQ. Trimming took off 6 bases at V and 9 bases at J, with 9 bases between the two ends. The CDR3 is made up of 12 amino acids. CDR3 sequence reads: CASSQGVSPLHF. The CDR3 bases are TGTGCCAGCAGTCAAGGAGTTTCACCCCTCCACTTT.

V gene TRBV6-5 combines with J gene TRBJ1-1, with D possibly being TRBD1 (6 bases). Germline V CDR1 and CDR2: MNHEY, SVGAGI. CDR3 length: 14 residues. Trimming took 2 bases from V and 0 from J, leaving 7 bases between them. Here the CDR3 DNA reads TGTGCCAGCAGTTACGGGGGCATGAACACTGAAGCTTTCTTT. Translating it yields CASSYGGMNTEAFF.

This clone has more than one count but fewer than ten. The chain carries TRBV29-1 and TRBJ2-3; D unresolved. The CDR3 runs to 13 residues. Germline V gene sequence: CDR1 SQVTM, CDR2 ANQGSEA. V was shortened by 3 bases and J by 5 bases, with 12 bases between the two germline ends. CDR3 sequence: CSVDGLEGDTQYF. In nucleotides, the CDR3 is TGCAGCGTTGACGGGTTGGAAGGAGATACGCAGTATTTT.

This clone was seen more than once but under ten times. The gene calls are TRBV13 and TRBJ2-7, with D perhaps matching TRBD2 (6 bases). The germline V gene encodes CDR1 PRHDT and CDR2 FYEKMQ (reference sequence). The ends were cut back, 0 bases at V and 2 bases at J, with 8 bases in the middle. The CDR3 sequence is 14 residues long. CDR3 DNA sequence: TGTGCCAGCAGCTTAGGGCGGGGACCCTACGAGCAGTACTTC. Translation gives CASSLGRGPYEQYF.

This clone has more than one count but fewer than ten. CDR3 region: CASSFTVRGTEAFF. The CDR3 DNA reads as TGTGCCAGCAGTTTCACAGTTAGAGGCACTGAAGCTTTCTTT. The chain employs TRBV6-1 and TRBJ1-1; D gene ambiguous. Trimming cost V 5 bases and J 4 bases, with 14 bases left between them. The CDR3 covers 14 residues. The germline V gene encodes CDR1 MNHNS and CDR2 SASEGT.

This clone was picked up a small number of times. The J gene is TRBJ2-3, the V gene TRBV10-3; a weak D match, TRBD1 (5 bases). V was pared by 0 bases and J by 1 base, with 11 bases between. Germline CDR1 is ENHRY and CDR2 is SYGVKD. This CDR3 has 16 amino acids. DNA of the CDR3: TGTGCCATCAGTGAGTCAGGGGTGGTCGGCACAGATACGCAGTATTTT. Its protein is CAISESGVVGTDTQYF.

The chain is built from TRBV6-1 and TRBJ2-7, with 7 bases aligning to TRBD2. CDR1 MNHNS and CDR2 SASEGT come from the germline V gene. The CDR3 has 14 residues. Unmatched junction bases numbered 10, after V lost 5 bases and J lost 6 bases. CDR3 nucleotides: TGTGCCAGCAGTTCCGGGACTATGGGTCTCGAGCAGTACTTC. This codes for CASSSGTMGLEQYF.

V usage is TRBV7-6 and J usage is TRBJ2-5, with 7 bases aligning to TRBD2. Per the germline V gene, CDR1 is SGHVS and CDR2 is FNYEAQ. CDR3 length equals 14 residues. V was clipped by 0 bases and J by 2 bases; unmatched bases: 0. This CDR3 is CASSLAGGQETQYF. CDR3 in DNA: TGTGCCAGCAGCTTAGCGGGGGGGCAAGAGACCCAGTACTTC.

This clone was detected only a few times. V usage is TRBV4-2 and J usage is TRBJ2-3; the match to TRBD2 covers 7 bases. The germline gives CDR1 LGHNA, CDR2 YNFKEQ. V shed 1 base, J shed 1 base, and the junction held 14 bases outside the gene matches. This CDR3 contains 19 residues. CDR3 in DNA: TGTGCCAGCAGCCAAGTCGGCGAGAAATTGGGGGGGGGCACAGATACGCAGTATTTT. This encodes CASSQVGEKLGGGTDTQYF.

The V and J genes are TRBV5-8 and TRBJ1-1, with D perhaps TRBD1 (6 bases). The germline CDR1 and CDR2 sequences are SGHTS and YDEGEE. The CDR3 totals 14 residues. The V and J ends lost 4 bases and 3 bases respectively, with 13 bases between them. CDR3 bases: TGTGCCAGCAGCAGCATAAGACAGGACACTGAAGCTTTCTTT. Translating it yields CASSSIRQDTEAFF. Looking up the rest from reference TRBV5-8 and TRBJ1-1 gives the full variable domain: EAGVTQSPTHLIKTRGQQATLRCSPISGHTSVYWYQQALGLGLQFLLWYDEGEERNRGNFPPRFSGRQFPNYSSELNVNALELEDSALYLCASSSIRQDTEAFFGQGTRLTVV.

This clone showed up just a few times. The genes are TRBV9 and TRBJ2-7; 8 bases line up with TRBD2. Germline assignment: CDR1 SGDLS and CDR2 YYNGEE. The CDR3 runs 15 residues. The J segment lost 2 bases and the V segment lost 0 bases, leaving 4 bases of the junction unmatched. The CDR3 loop reads CASSVEVSGTYEQYF. Written as DNA, the CDR3 is TGTGCCAGCAGCGTAGAGGTTAGCGGGACCTACGAGCAGTACTTC.